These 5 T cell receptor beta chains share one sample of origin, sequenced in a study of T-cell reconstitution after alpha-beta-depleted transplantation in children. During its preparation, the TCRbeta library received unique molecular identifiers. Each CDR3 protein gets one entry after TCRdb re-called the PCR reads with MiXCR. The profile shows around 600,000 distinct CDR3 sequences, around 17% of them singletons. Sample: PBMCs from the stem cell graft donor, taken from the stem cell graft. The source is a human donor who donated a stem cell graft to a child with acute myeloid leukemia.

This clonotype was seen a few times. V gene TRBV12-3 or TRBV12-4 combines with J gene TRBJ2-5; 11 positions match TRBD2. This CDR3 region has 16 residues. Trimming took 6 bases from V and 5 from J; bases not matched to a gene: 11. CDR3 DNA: TGTGCCAGCAGACCGGGACTAGCGGAGGGCTTCGAGACCCAGTACTTC. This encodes CASRPGLAEGFETQYF.

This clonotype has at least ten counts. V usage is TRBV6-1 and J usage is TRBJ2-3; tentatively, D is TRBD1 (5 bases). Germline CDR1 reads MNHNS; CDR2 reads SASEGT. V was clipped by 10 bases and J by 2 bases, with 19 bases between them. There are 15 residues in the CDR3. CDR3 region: CATLRQRVSTDTQYF. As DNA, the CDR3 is TGTGCCACCCTACGACAGAGAGTTTCCACAGATACGCAGTATTTT.

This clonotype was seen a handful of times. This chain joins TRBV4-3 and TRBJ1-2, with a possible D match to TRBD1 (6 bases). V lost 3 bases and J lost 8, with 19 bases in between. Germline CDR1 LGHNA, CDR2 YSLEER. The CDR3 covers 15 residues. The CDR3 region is CASSQQPGANAGYTF. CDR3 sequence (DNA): TGCGCCAGCAGCCAGCAACCGGGGGCGAACGCGGGCTACACCTTC.

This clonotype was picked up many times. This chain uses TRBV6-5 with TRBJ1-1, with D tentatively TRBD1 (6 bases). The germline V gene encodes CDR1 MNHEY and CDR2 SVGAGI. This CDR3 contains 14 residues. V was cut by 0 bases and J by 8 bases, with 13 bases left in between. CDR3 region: CASSYSQGITEAFF. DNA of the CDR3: TGTGCCAGCAGTTACTCACAGGGAATCACGGAAGCTTTCTTT.

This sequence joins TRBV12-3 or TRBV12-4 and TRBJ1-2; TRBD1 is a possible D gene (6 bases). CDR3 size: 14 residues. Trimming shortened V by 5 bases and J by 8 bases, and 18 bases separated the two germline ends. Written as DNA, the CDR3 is TGTGCCAGCAGTCCTACCTACAGGGTTCTCGGCTACACCTTC. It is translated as CASSPTYRVLGYTF.